The clone carrying this T cell receptor beta chain counts as medium-sized. Its target is not known. The data are from a study of early T cells in non-severe SARS-CoV-2 infection. Across the whole study: Chains stayed unpaired after sequencing of bulk RNA from unsorted whole blood. Study-wide results and limits: Private and CD4 specificities were missed by VDJdb matching, which favored anti-spike CD8 responses.

Individual cDNA molecules each received unique molecular identifiers attached to them. A single record per CDR3 protein comes from TCRdb applying MiXCR to the 5' RACE reads. The table shows 45,000 to 55,000 distinct CDR3 sequences, with approximately 6.2% occurring only once. The CDR3 is made up of 15 amino acids. V lost 4 bases and J 2 bases, leaving 14 bases between the germline ends. Germline V lookup: CDR1 SGHVS, CDR2 FNYEAQ. Sequences were obtained from whole blood. This chain connects TRBV7-6 to TRBJ2-5; unclear D gene. The origin of this receptor is an adult who was a healthcare worker with PCR-confirmed SARS-CoV-2 infection or an uninfected control (not recorded which). The CDR3 protein is CASSSSGLPQETQYF. In DNA, the CDR3 is TGTGCCAGCAGCTCCTCCGGCTTACCTCAAGAGACCCAGTACTTC.